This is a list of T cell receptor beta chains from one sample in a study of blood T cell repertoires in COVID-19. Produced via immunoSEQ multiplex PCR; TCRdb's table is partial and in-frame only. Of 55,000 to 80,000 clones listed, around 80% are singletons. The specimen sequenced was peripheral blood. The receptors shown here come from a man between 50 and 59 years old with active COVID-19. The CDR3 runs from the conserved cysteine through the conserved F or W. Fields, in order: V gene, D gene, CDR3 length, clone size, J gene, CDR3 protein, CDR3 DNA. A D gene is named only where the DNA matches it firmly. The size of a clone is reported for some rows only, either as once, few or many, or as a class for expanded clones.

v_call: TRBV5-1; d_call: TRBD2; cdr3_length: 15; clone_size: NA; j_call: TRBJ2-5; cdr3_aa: CASSIGGVFEETQYF; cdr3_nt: TGCGCCAGCAGCATTGGGGGGGTATTCGAAGAGACCCAGTACTTC
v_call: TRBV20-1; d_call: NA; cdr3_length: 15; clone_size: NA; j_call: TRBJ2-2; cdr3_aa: CSASRSQGNAGELFF; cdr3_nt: TGCAGTGCTAGTCGGTCACAGGGTAACGCCGGGGAGCTGTTTTTT
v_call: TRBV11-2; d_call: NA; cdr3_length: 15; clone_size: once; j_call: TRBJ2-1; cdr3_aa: CASSSRRTSYNEQFF; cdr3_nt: TGTGCCAGCAGCTCTAGACGGACTTCCTACAATGAGCAGTTCTTC
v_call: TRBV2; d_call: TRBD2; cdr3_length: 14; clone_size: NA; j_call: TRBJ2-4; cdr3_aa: CATGREGAGNIQYF; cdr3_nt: TGTGCCACCGGCAGGGAGGGAGCGGGAAACATTCAGTACTTC
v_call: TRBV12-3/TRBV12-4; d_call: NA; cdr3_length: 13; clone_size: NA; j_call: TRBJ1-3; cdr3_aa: CASSFGGEDTIYF; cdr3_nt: TGTGCCAGCAGTTTTGGGGGGGAAGACACCATATATTTT
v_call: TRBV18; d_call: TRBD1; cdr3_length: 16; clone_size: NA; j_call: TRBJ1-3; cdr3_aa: CASSPGQAPSGNTIYF; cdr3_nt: TGTGCCAGCTCACCGGGACAGGCCCCCTCTGGAAACACCATATATTTT
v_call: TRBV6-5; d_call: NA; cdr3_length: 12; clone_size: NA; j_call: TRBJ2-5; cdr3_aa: CASRRLQETQYF; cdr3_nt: TGTGCCAGCAGGAGGCTCCAAGAGACCCAGTACTTC
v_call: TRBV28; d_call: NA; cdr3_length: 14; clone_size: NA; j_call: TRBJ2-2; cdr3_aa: CASSQGGGTGELFF; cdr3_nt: TGTGCCAGCAGTCAGGGAGGGGGCACCGGGGAGCTGTTTTTT
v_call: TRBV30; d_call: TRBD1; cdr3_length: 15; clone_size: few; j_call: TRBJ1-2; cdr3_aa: CAWIFPGGANYGYTF; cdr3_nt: TGTGCCTGGATTTTCCCAGGGGGCGCAAACTATGGCTACACCTTC
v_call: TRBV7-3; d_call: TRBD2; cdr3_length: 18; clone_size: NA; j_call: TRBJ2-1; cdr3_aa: CASSPTSGGIPPYNEQFF; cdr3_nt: TGTGCCAGCAGCCCGACTAGCGGGGGAATACCTCCCTACAATGAGCAGTTCTTC
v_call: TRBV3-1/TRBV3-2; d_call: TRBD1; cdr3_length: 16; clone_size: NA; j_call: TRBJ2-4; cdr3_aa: CASSPDRGLGGNIQYF; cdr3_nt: TGTGCCAGCAGTCCCGACAGGGGCTTGGGAGGAAACATTCAGTACTTC
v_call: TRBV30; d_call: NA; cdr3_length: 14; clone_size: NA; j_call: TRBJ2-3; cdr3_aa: CAWSTIAVTDTQYF; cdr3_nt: TGTGCCTGGAGTACGATAGCGGTCACAGATACGCAGTATTTT
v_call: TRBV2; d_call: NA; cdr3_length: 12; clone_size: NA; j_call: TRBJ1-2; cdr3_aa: CASRARVYGYTF; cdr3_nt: TGTGCCAGCAGGGCCAGGGTCTATGGCTACACCTTC
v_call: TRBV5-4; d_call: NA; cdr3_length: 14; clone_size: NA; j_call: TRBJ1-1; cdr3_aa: CASSPDRMNTEAFF; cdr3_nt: TGTGCCAGCAGCCCCGACAGGATGAACACTGAAGCTTTCTTT
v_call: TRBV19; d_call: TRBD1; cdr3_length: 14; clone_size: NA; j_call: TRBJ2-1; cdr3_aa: CATAGGYRYNEQFF; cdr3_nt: TGTGCCACCGCAGGGGGCTACCGGTACAATGAGCAGTTCTTC
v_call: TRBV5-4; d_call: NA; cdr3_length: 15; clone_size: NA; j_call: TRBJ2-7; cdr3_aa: CASSGPDGTSYEQYF; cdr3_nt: TGTGCCAGCAGTGGGCCTGACGGTACCTCCTACGAGCAGTACTTC
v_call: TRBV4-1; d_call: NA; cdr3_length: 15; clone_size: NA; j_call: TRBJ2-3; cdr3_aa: CASSQDWGVGDTQYF; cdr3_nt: TGCGCCAGCAGCCAAGATTGGGGCGTCGGAGATACGCAGTATTTT
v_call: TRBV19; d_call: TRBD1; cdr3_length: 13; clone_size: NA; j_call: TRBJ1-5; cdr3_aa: CASGTGFNQPQHF; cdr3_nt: TGTGCCAGCGGGACAGGCTTCAATCAGCCCCAGCATTTT
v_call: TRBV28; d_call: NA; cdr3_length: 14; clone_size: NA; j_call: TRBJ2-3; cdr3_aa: CASSPPGDTDTQYF; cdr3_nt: TGTGCCAGCAGCCCCCCGGGTGACACAGATACGCAGTATTTT
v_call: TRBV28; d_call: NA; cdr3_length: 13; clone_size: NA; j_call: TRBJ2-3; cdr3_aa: CAGWTGRADTQYF; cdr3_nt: TGTGCCGGCTGGACAGGGAGGGCAGATACGCAGTATTTT
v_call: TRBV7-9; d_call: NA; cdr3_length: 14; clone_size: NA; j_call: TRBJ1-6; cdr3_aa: CASSFSGRGSPLHF; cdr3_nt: TGTGCCAGCAGCTTCAGCGGCCGGGGTTCACCCCTCCACTTT
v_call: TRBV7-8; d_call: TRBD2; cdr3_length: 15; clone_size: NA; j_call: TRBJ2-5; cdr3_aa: CASSASGRTQETQYF; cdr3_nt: TGTGCCAGCAGCGCTAGCGGGAGAACCCAAGAGACCCAGTACTTC
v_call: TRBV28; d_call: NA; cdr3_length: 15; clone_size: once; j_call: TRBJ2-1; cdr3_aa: CASRHTGTTYNEQFF; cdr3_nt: TGTGCCAGCAGACACACAGGGACGACCTACAATGAGCAGTTCTTC
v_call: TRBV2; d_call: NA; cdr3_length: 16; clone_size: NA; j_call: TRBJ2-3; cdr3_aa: CASSTLGPRGTFTQYF; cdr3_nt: TGTGCCAGCAGTACTCTGGGACCTCGGGGGACCTTTACGCAGTATTTT
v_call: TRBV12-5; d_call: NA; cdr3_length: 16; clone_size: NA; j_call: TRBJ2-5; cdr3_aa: CASGLGPVANQETQYF; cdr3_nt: TGTGCTAGTGGTTTGGGGCCGGTAGCGAATCAAGAGACCCAGTACTTC
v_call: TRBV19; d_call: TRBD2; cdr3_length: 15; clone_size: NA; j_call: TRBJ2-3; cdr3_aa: CASSMRTSGGDTQYF; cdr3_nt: TGTGCCAGTAGTATGCGGACTAGCGGGGGCGATACGCAGTATTTT
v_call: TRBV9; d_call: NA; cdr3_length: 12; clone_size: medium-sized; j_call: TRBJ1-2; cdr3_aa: CASSERSYGYTF; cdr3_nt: TGTGCCAGCAGCGAGAGGTCATATGGCTACACCTTC
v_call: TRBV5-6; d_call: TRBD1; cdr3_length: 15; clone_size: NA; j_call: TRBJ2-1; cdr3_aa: CASSYRGVKGPEQFF; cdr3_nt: TGTGCCAGCAGCTACAGGGGGGTTAAGGGACCTGAGCAGTTCTTC
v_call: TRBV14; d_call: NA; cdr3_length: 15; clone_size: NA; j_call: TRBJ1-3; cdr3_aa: CASSQVRTAGNTIYF; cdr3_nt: TGTGCCAGCAGCCAAGTTCGGACAGCTGGAAACACCATATATTTT
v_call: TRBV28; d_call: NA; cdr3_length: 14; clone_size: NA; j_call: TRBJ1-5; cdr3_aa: CASTLGGRNQPQHF; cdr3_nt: TGTGCCAGCACCTTGGGGGGGCGGAATCAGCCCCAGCATTTT
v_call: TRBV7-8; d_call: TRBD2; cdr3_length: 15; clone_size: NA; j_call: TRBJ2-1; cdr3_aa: CASSPVASGREEQFF; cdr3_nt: TGTGCCAGCAGCCCAGTGGCTAGCGGGAGAGAGGAGCAGTTCTTC
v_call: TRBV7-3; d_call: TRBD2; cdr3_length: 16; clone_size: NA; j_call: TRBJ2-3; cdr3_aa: CASSLIVGRGTDTQYF; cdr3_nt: TGTGCCAGCAGCTTAATAGTCGGGAGGGGCACAGATACGCAGTATTTT
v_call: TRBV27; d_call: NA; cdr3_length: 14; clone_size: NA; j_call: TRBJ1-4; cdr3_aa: CASSSYRRGEKLFF; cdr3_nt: TGTGCCAGCAGTTCTTACCGAAGGGGGGAAAAACTGTTTTTT
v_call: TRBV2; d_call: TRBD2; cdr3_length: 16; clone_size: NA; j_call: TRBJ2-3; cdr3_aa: CASSEIASGRTDTQYF; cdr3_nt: TGTGCCAGCAGTGAAATCGCTAGCGGTCGCACAGATACGCAGTATTTT
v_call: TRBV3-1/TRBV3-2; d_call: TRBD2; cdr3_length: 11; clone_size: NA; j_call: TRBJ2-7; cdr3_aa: CASSRTSEQYF; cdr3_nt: TGTGCCAGCAGCCGGACTAGCGAGCAGTACTTC
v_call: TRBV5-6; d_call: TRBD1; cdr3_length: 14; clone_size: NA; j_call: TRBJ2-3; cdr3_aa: CASSAGTGTDTQYF; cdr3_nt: TGTGCCAGCAGCGCCGGGACAGGCACAGATACGCAGTATTTT
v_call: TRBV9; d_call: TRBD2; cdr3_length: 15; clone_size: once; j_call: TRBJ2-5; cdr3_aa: CASSVGAGVQETQYF; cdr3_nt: TGTGCCAGCAGCGTAGGAGCGGGGGTACAAGAGACCCAGTACTTC
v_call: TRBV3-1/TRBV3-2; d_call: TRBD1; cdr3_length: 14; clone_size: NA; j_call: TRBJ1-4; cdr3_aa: CASSLQGGNEKLFF; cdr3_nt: TGTGCCAGCAGCTTACAGGGGGGGAATGAAAAACTGTTTTTT
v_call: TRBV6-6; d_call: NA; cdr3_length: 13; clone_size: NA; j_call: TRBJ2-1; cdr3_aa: CASRAPAYNEQFF; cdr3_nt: TGTGCCAGCAGAGCACCTGCCTACAATGAGCAGTTCTTC
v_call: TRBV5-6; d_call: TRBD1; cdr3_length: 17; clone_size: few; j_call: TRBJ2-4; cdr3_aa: CASSSLTGQIAKNIQYF; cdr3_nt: TGTGCCAGCAGCTCTCTGACGGGACAGATAGCCAAAAACATTCAGTACTTC
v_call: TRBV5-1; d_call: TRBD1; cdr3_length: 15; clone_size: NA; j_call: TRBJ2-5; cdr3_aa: CASSLEDRAQETQYF; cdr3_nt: TGCGCCAGCAGCTTGGAGGACAGGGCCCAAGAGACCCAGTACTTC